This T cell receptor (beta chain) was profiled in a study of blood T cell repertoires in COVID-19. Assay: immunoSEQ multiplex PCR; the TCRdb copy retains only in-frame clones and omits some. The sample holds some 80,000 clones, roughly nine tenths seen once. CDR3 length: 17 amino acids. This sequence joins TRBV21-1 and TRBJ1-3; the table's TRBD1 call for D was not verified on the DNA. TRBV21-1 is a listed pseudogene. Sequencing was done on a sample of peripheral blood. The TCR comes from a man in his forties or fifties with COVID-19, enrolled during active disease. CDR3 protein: CASSKEGTGISGNTIYF. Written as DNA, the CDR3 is TGTGCCAGCAGCAAAGAGGGGACAGGGATCTCCGGAAACACCATATATTTT.